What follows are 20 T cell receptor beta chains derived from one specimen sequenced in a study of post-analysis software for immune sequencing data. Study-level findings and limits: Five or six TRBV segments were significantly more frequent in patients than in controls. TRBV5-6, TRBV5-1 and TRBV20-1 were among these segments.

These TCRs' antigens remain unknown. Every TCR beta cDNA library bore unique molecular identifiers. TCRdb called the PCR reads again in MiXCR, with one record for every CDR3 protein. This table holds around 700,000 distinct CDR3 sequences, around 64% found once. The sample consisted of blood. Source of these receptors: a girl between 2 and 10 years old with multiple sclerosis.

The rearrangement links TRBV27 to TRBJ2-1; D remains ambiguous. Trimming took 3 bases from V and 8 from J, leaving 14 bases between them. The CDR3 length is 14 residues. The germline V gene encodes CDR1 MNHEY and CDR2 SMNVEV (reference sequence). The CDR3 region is CASSFRDPQDEQFF. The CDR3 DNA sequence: TGTGCCAGCAGTTTTCGAGATCCCCAGGATGAGCAGTTCTTC.

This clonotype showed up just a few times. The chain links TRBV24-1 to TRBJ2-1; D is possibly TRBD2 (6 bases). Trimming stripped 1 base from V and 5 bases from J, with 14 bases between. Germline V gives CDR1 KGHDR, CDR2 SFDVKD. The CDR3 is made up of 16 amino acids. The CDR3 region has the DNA TGTGCCACCAGTGATTTTCGACTAGGTACCCACAATGAGCAGTTCTTC. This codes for CATSDFRLGTHNEQFF.

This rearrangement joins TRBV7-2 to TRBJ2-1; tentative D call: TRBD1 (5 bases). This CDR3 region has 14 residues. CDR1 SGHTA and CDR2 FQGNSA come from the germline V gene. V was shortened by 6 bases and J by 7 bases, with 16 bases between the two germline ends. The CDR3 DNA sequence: TGTGCCAGCAGAATAGGGGTCTTAGGGAATGAGCAGTTCTTC. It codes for CASRIGVLGNEQFF. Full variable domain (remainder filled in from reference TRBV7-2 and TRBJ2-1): GAGVSQSPSNKVTEKGKDVELRCDPISGHTALYWYRQSLGQGLEFLIYFQGNSAPDKSGLPSDRFSAERTGGSVSTLTIQRTQQEDSAVYLCASRIGVLGNEQFFGPGTRLTVL.

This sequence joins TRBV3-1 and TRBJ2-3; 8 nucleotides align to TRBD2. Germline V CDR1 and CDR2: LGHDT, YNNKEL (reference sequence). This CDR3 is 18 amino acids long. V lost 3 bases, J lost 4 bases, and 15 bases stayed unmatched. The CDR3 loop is CASSQYSPGLDLADTQYF. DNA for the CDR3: TGTGCCAGCAGCCAGTACTCCCCGGGACTAGACTTGGCAGATACGCAGTATTTT.

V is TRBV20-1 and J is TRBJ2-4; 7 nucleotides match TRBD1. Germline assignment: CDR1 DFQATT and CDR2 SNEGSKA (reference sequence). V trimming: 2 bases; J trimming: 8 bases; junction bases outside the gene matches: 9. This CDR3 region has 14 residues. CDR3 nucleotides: TGCAGTGCTAGATACAGGGGAAGAGGGGACATTCAGTACTTC. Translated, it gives CSARYRGRGDIQYF.

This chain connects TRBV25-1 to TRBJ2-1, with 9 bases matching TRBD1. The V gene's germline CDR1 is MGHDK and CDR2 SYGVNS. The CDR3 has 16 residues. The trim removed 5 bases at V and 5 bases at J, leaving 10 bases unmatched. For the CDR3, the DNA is TGTGCCAGCAGTCAGAAAGGACAGGGGCTTAACAATGAGCAGTTCTTC. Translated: CASSQKGQGLNNEQFF.

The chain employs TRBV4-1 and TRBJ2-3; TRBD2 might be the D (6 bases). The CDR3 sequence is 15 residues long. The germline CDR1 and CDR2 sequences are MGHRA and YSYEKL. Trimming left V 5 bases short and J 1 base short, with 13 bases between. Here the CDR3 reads CASSNPPSGTDTQYF. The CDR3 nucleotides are TGCGCCAGCAGCAACCCCCCTAGCGGCACAGATACGCAGTATTTT.

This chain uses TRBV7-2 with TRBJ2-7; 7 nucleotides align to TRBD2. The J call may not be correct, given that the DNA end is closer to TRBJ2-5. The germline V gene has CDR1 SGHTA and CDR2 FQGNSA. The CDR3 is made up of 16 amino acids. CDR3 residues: CASSSQAGYLRETQYF. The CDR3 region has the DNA TGTGCCAGCAGCAGCCAAGCGGGGTACCTCAGGGAGACCCAGTACTTC.

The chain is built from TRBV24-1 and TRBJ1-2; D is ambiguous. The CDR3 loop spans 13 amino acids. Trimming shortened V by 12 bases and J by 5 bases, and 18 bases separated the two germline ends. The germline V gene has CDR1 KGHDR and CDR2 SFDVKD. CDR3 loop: CAPSPLGTYGYTF. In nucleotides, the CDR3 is TGTGCCCCGAGTCCCCTGGGAACATATGGCTACACCTTC.

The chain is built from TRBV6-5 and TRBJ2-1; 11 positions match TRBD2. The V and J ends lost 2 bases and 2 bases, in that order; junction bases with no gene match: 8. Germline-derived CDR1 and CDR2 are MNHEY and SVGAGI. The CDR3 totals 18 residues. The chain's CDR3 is CASSYDGLAGGAYNEQFF. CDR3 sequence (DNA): TGTGCCAGCAGTTACGATGGGTTAGCGGGAGGGGCCTACAATGAGCAGTTCTTC.

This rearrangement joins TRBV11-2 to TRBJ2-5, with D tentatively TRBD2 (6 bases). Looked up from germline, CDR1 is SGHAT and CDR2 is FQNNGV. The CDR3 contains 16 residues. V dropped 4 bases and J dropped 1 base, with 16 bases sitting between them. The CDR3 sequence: CASSSAGQTSQETQYF. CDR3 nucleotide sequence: TGTGCCAGCAGCTCGGCGGGGCAGACATCCCAAGAGACCCAGTACTTC.

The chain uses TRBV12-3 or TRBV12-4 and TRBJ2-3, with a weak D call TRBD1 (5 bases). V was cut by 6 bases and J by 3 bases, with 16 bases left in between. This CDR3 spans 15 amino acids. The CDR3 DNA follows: TGTGCCAGCAGGCCTTTTAGGGGTCTTACAGATACGCAGTATTTT. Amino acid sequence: CASRPFRGLTDTQYF.

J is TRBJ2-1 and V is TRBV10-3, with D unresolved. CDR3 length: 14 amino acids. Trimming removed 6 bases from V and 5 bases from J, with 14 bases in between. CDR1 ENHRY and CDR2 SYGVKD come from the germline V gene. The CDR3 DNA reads TGTGCCATCAGCATAGGGCCCCGCGACAATGAGCAGTTCTTC. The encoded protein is CAISIGPRDNEQFF.

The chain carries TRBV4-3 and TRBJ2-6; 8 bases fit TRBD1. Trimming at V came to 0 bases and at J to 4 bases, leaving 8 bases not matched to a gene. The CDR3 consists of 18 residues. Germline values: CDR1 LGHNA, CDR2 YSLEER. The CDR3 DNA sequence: TGCGCCAGCAGCCAAGATGGGCAGGGGGCGGGAGGGGCCAACGTCCTGACTTTC. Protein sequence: CASSQDGQGAGGANVLTF.

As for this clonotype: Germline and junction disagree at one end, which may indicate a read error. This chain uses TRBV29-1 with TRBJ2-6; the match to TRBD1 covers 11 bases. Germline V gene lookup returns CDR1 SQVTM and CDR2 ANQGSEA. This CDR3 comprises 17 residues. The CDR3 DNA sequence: TGCAGCGCAGCTCCCGGGACAGGGGGATCTGGGGCCAACGTCCGGACTTTC. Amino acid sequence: CSAAPGTGGSGANVRTF.

The DNA of the CDR3 is TGTGCCAGCAGTCTTTTGATAGGGGGGGATACGCAGTATTTT. It translates to CASSLLIGGDTQYF. The J gene is TRBJ2-3, the V gene TRBV12-3 or TRBV12-4; the D call may be TRBD1 or TRBD2 (6 bases each). The CDR3 covers 14 residues. Trimming removed 5 bases at V and 6 bases at J, with 15 bases between.

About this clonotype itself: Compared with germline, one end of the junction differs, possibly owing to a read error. CDR3 sequence: CASSESDLRGCTF. The CDR3 nucleotides are TGCGCCAGCAGTGAGTCCGATCTAAGAGGCTGCACCTTC. The chain is built from TRBV10-1 and TRBJ1-2; D remains unclear. The CDR3 runs to 13 residues. Germline loops: CDR1 WNHNN, CDR2 SYGVQD (reference sequence).

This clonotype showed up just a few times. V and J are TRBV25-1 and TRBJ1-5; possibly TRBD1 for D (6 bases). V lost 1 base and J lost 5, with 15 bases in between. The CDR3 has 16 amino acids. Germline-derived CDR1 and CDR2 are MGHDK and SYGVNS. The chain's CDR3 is CASSESLGGEDQPQHF. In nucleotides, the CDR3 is TGTGCCAGCAGTGAATCCCTGGGGGGCGAAGATCAGCCCCAGCATTTT.

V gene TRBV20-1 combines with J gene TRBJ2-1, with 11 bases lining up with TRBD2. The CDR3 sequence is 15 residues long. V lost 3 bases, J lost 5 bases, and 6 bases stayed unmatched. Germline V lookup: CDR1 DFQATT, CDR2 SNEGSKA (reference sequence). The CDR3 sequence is CSARSGLAGHNEQFF. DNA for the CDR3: TGCAGTGCTAGGTCCGGACTAGCGGGCCACAATGAGCAGTTCTTC.

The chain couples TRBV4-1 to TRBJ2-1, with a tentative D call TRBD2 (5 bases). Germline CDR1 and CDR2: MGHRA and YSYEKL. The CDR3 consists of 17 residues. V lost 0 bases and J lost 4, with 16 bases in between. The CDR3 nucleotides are TGCGCCAGCAGCCAAGATCGTACCTACGGGGTTTACAATGAGCAGTTCTTC. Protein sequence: CASSQDRTYGVYNEQFF.